Below are 3 T cell receptor beta chains sequenced from a single sample in a study of T cells in Graves' hyperthyroidism and ophthalmopathy. RNA transcripts gave rise to amplified TCR beta CDR3 regions. TCR CDR3 regions were first amplified by RT-PCR with HTBI primers. A single record per CDR3 protein comes from TCRdb applying MiXCR to the multiplex PCR reads. The sample consists of hundreds of thousands of distinct CDR3 sequences, around 15% of them appearing once. The sample taken for sequencing was blood. These receptors all stem from a woman aged 50 to 60 with Graves' ophthalmopathy.

The chain is built from TRBV20-1 and TRBJ1-4, with 9 bases matching TRBD1. V dropped 5 bases and J dropped 4; count of bases not matched to a gene: 8. Per germline, CDR1 DFQATT and CDR2 SNEGSKA (reference sequence). The CDR3 length is 15 residues. The CDR3 DNA follows: TGCAGTGCTTATAGGCCGGGACAGGGTAATGAAAAACTGTTTTTT. This encodes CSAYRPGQGNEKLFF.

This clonotype was seen ten or more times. J is TRBJ2-3 and V is TRBV9; 7 nucleotides line up with TRBD2. The CDR3 spans 16 residues. The junction had 7 bases not matched to a gene; V was cut back by 0 bases and J by 3 bases. Germline V gives CDR1 SGDLS, CDR2 YYNGEE. The CDR3 DNA reads TGTGCCAGCAGCGTAGAAGCGGCGGGAGTGACAGATACGCAGTATTTT. As protein: CASSVEAAGVTDTQYF.

This clonotype was seen at least ten times. This sequence joins TRBV27 and TRBJ2-7; tentative D call: TRBD1 (6 bases). The CDR3 extends over 15 amino acids. Germline lookup yields CDR1 MNHEY and CDR2 SMNVEV (reference sequence). Trimming took 4 bases from V and 3 from J, leaving 16 bases between them. CDR3 sequence (DNA): TGTGCCAGCAGTTCACTCGACAGGTTTTACTACGAGCAGTACTTC. Translation: CASSSLDRFYYEQYF.